This T cell receptor beta chain is drawn from a study of radiotherapy plus CTLA-4 blockade in lung cancer. Study conclusions and caveats: The authors reported that early blood T cell clone dynamics, with interferon-beta, best predicted response. Tumor-derived TCR clones expanded in blood after radiotherapy plus ipilimumab.

Germline V lookup: CDR1 MDHEN, CDR2 SYDVKM. V shed 7 bases and J 2 bases; nucleotides not matched to a gene: 9. CDR3 size: 15 residues. CTLA-4 blockade with ipilimumab, together with focal radiation, was given to patients with chemo-refractory metastatic non-small-cell lung cancer. As concerns this clone: What it binds is not known.

The method was immunoSEQ multiplex PCR; TCRdb's version includes in-frame clones alone and lacks a portion of them. The data show some 64,000 clones, with roughly three quarters seen just once and about 15% held by the top ten. The source material was peripheral blood, sampled from a patient treated with radiotherapy plus ipilimumab. The chain joins TRBV28 to TRBJ2-7, with 9 nucleotides matching TRBD1. The receptor was derived from a human donor with non-small cell lung cancer whose response to radiotherapy plus ipilimumab could not be evaluated. Some clones in this sample may be carry-over from other donors' samples. Here the CDR3 reads CASNFIGQGTYEQYF. The DNA for the CDR3 is TGTGCCAGCAACTTTATTGGACAGGGGACCTACGAGCAGTACTTC.